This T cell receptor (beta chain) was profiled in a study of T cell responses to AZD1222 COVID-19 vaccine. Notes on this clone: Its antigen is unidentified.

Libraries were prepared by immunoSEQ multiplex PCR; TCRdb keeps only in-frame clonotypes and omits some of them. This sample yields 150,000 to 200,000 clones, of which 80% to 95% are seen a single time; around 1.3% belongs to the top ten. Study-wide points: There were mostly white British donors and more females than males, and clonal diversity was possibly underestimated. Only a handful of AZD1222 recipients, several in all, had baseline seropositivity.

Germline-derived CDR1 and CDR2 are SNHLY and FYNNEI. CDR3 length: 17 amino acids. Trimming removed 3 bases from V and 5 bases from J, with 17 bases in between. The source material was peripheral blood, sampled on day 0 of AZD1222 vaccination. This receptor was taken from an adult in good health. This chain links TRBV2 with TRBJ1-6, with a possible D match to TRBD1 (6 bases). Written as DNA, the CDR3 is TGTGCCAGCAGTGAGGTGAGGGGACACCAGGATAATTCACCCCTCCACTTT. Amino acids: CASSEVRGHQDNSPLHF.